Listed below are T cell receptor beta chains from one sample, sequenced in a study of cytomegalovirus exposure and HLA in healthy donors. Here immunoSEQ multiplex PCR was the method, and the copy in TCRdb shows in-frame clones only, minus some. The repertoire table contains 150,000 or so clones. The sample comprised PBMCs. The receptors derive from a woman between 45 and 65 years old in good health and CMV-seronegative. Both conserved end residues are part of each CDR3. A D gene is named only where the DNA matches it firmly.

j_call v_call d_call cdr3_nt cdr3_aa
TRBJ2-5 TRBV19 TRBD2 TGTGCCAGTAGTATAGGAACTAGCGGGAATGGGGAGACCCAGTACTTC CASSIGTSGNGETQYF
TRBJ2-1 TRBV7-2 TRBD2 TGTGCCAGCAGCGTAGCGGGTAGCGTTCATGAGCAGTTCTTC CASSVAGSVHEQFF
TRBJ2-7 TRBV7-2 . TGTGCCAGCAGCTGGGAGGCAGGCCCCTACGAGCAGTACTTC CASSWEAGPYEQYF
TRBJ1-3 TRBV4-2 . TGTGCCAGCAGCCACTTCTTCAGCTCTGGAAACACCATATATTTT CASSHFFSSGNTIYF
TRBJ2-1 TRBV5-4 TRBD2 TGTGCCAGCAGCAAGACTAGCGGGAGGGCCTACAATGAGCAGTTCTTC CASSKTSGRAYNEQFF
TRBJ2-6 TRBV14 . TGTGCCAGCAGCCGGGCATTAGGGGCCAACGTCCTGACTTTC CASSRALGANVLTF
TRBJ1-3 TRBV28 . TGTGCCAGCAGTTTCTGGACACGAAGCTCTGGAAACACCATATATTTT CASSFWTRSSGNTIYF
TRBJ2-7 TRBV7-3 TRBD1 TGTGCCAGCAGCGGGCCGGGACAGGGGAAGAGCGAGCAGTACTTC CASSGPGQGKSEQYF
TRBJ2-3 TRBV6-6 . TGTGCCAGCACTCATAGTGAGGCAGATACGCAGTATTTT CASTHSEADTQYF
TRBJ2-7 TRBV11-2 . TGTGCCAGCAGCTTAGCCGGGATAACCTACGAGCAGTACTTC CASSLAGITYEQYF
TRBJ1-1 TRBV28 TRBD1 TGTGCCAGCAGGCGACAGGGGGCGAACACTGAAGCTTTCTTT CASRRQGANTEAFF
TRBJ2-2 TRBV5-4 TRBD1 TGTGCCAGCAGCTTACCGACAGGGGGATACACCGGGGAGCTGTTTTTT CASSLPTGGYTGELFF
TRBJ1-2 TRBV6-5 . TGTGCCAGCAGTGGACACGAGTTCCGTTACACCTTC CASSGHEFRYTF
TRBJ1-2 TRBV18 . TGTGCCAGCTCACCCGGACAGCAGAACTATGGCTACACCTTC CASSPGQQNYGYTF
TRBJ1-5 TRBV18 . TGTGCCAGCTCACAAGAGGAGCTACAGCCCCAGCATTTT CASSQEELQPQHF
TRBJ2-5 TRBV9 TRBD2 TGTGCCAGCAGCGTAGCCGGGACTAGGGGAGAGACCCAGTACTTC CASSVAGTRGETQYF
TRBJ1-5 TRBV13 . TGTGCCAGCAGCTTAGGACTACTTCAGCCCCAGCATTTT CASSLGLLQPQHF
TRBJ2-1 TRBV5-4 TRBD2 TGTGCCAGCAGCTCGGGGGGAGGACCCAGCTCCTACAATGAGCAGTTCTTC CASSSGGGPSSYNEQFF
TRBJ2-7 TRBV7-2 TRBD2 TGTGCCAGCAGCGTTAGCGGGGGGGCAGGAGAGCAGTACTTC CASSVSGGAGEQYF
TRBJ2-2 TRBV9 . TGTGCCAGCAGCGTTCAGGGGAACACCGGGGAGCTGTTTTTT CASSVQGNTGELFF
TRBJ1-6 TRBV25-1 . TGTGCCAGCAGTGAATTGGGGAGCTCCTATAATTCACCCCTCCACTTT CASSELGSSYNSPLHF
TRBJ1-1 TRBV7-8 . TGTGCCAGCAGCTTTCACTCAGGGCCCACTGAAGCTTTCTTT CASSFHSGPTEAFF
TRBJ2-7 TRBV18 TRBD1 TGTGCCAGCTCACTATCGACAGGGTCCTACGAGCAGTACTTC CASSLSTGSYEQYF
TRBJ1-2 TRBV6-5 TRBD1 TGTGCCAGCAGTTTCACAGATACGACAGGGACCTATGGCTACACCTTC CASSFTDTTGTYGYTF
TRBJ2-1 TRBV19 TRBD2 TGTGCCAGTAGTATAGGCGGGGGGGGGTACAATGAGCAGTTCTTC CASSIGGGGYNEQFF
TRBJ1-6 TRBV6-5 TRBD1 TGTGCCAGCAGTACGGACAGGGACTATAATTCACCCCTCCACTTT CASSTDRDYNSPLHF
TRBJ2-3 TRBV5-1 . TGCGCCAGCAGCTTGGCCGGGAGAGGTGGAGATACGCAGTATTTT CASSLAGRGGDTQYF
TRBJ1-4 TRBV29-1 TRBD1 TGCAGCGTTGAGAAGGGGGCTAACGAAAAACTGTTTTTT CSVEKGANEKLFF
TRBJ2-7 TRBV9 . TGTGCCAGCAGCGTAGGGGACGGGGGAAATTTGTACTTC CASSVGDGGNLYF
TRBJ1-2 TRBV27 . TGTGCCAGCAGTTTATACGGGGGGCGGTATGGCTACACCTTC CASSLYGGRYGYTF
TRBJ1-5 TRBV6-5 TRBD1 TGTGCCAGCAGATGGGACAGGGGTCAGCCCCAGCATTTT CASRWDRGQPQHF
TRBJ2-1 TRBV19 . TGTGCCAGTAGTATTGGGCAGGTAATTAGTTATGAGCAGTTCTTC CASSIGQVISYEQFF
TRBJ1-1 TRBV7-8 . TGTGCCAGCAGCTCAAATTCAGGGGTCACTGAAGCTTTCTTT CASSSNSGVTEAFF
TRBJ2-1 TRBV30 . TGTGCCTGGAGTGTACGGGTGGAAGGGGCAGCCCCATACAATGAGCAGTTCTTC CAWSVRVEGAAPYNEQFF
TRBJ1-4 TRBV7-6 TRBD1 TGTGCCAGCAGCCCAGGGACAGGGGTAGTGTGGGAAACTAATGAAAAACTGTTTTTT CASSPGTGVVWETNEKLFF
TRBJ2-1 TRBV4-1 TRBD1 TGCGCCAGCAGGGAACAGGGGAGCTCCTACAATGAGCAGTTCTTC CASREQGSSYNEQFF
TRBJ1-3 TRBV6-1 . TGTGCCAGCAGTGCAGACAGGCGACTCGGCTCTGGAAACACCATATATTTT CASSADRRLGSGNTIYF
TRBJ2-7 TRBV28 . TGTGCCAGCAGTCAGTCAGTAAAGTACTTC CASSQSVKYF
TRBJ1-2 TRBV11-3 . TGTGCCAGCAGCAAAAGTCCCGGGACAATGGGCTACACCTTC CASSKSPGTMGYTF
TRBJ2-3 TRBV5-1 TRBD1 TGCGCCAGCAGCACGGGACAGCTCAGCACAGATACGCAGTATTTT CASSTGQLSTDTQYF
TRBJ2-1 TRBV9 TRBD2 TGTGCCAGCAGCGCAATACTAGCGGGAGGGCCCGGAGATGAGCAGTTCTTC CASSAILAGGPGDEQFF
TRBJ2-3 TRBV7-3 TRBD1 TGTGCCAGCAGCCCGGGACAGGCCACAGATACGCAGTATTTT CASSPGQATDTQYF
TRBJ2-7 TRBV29-1 . TGCAGCGTTAGGAGCTCCTACGAGCAGTACTTC CSVRSSYEQYF
TRBJ2-5 TRBV18 . TGTGCCTCCGCAGCGGTCCAAGAGACCCAGTACTTC CASAAVQETQYF
TRBJ1-1 TRBV2 . TGTGCCAGCAGTGAAGGAGCAGGGGAGAGAACTGAAGCTTTCTTT CASSEGAGERTEAFF
TRBJ2-2 TRBV20-1 . TGCAGTGCTTATTACACCGGGGAGCTGTTTTTT CSAYYTGELFF
TRBJ1-6 TRBV2 . TGTGCCAGCAGTGAAGAGGCCAGGTTAGATTCACCCCTCCACTTT CASSEEARLDSPLHF
TRBJ2-3 TRBV13 . TGTGCCAGCAGCTTACGAGGATGGGACTCCCTGGGGGACGATACGCAGTATTTT CASSLRGWDSLGDDTQYF
TRBJ2-5 TRBV23-1 . TGCGCCGCCGCACCCACAGTCCTGGGGACTCAAGACCAAGAGACCCAGTACTTC CAAAPTVLGTQDQETQYF
TRBJ2-1 TRBV4-3 TRBD2 TGCGCCAGCAGCCGCGGACTAGCGGTACTGAATGAGCAGTTCTTC CASSRGLAVLNEQFF
TRBJ2-3 TRBV6-4 TRBD2 TGTGCCAGCAGTGCTAGCGGGCCGAGAGGGGATACGCAGTATTTT CASSASGPRGDTQYF
TRBJ2-3 TRBV9 . TGTGCCAGCAGCGGCGGCAGGGGCACAGATACGCAGTATTTT CASSGGRGTDTQYF
TRBJ1-2 TRBV4-1 . TGCGCCAGCAGCTTACGCGGGGGAGAGGGCTACACCTTC CASSLRGGEGYTF
TRBJ1-5 TRBV11-2 . TGTGCCAGCAGCTTAGATCGGACACAGCCCCAGCATTTT CASSLDRTQPQHF
TRBJ1-5 TRBV5-1 . TGCGCCAGCAGCTTGGAGGGCAGGGATGTTCAGCCCCAGCATTTT CASSLEGRDVQPQHF